This is a list of T cell receptor beta chains from one sample in a study of CD4 T cells in relation to SARS-CoV-2 and coronaviruses. Their cognate antigens are unknown. Sequencing used immunoSEQ multiplex PCR; TCRdb keeps in-frame clones, though not all of them. The sample includes around 18,000 clones, over 70% of them seen just once. The specimen sequenced was CD4+ T cells from PBMCs, cultured in vitro. The source of these receptors is a human donor in good health. Both conserved end residues are part of each CDR3. The order of the fields is CDR3 length, J gene, V gene, clone size, CDR3 protein. The size field is filled for only some rows; it gives once, few, many or a size class.

14	TRBJ2-3	TRBV6-4	NA	CASSGYQGADTQYF
19	TRBJ2-1	TRBV19	NA	CASRRTGTSAPLSYNEQFF
15	TRBJ1-4	TRBV28	NA	CASSLGDRGGEKLFF
15	TRBJ2-7	TRBV24-1	NA	CATSSSGGAPYEQYF
11	TRBJ2-7	TRBV5-8	NA	CASSLELATIF
13	TRBJ2-7	TRBV10-3	NA	CAIGRDNFYEQYF
14	TRBJ1-4	TRBV30	NA	CAWSVLFANEKLFF
12	TRBJ1-5	TRBV24-1	NA	CATSDSNQPQHF
13	TRBJ2-7	TRBV7-3	NA	CASSLVSGYEQYF
15	TRBJ2-3	TRBV6-1	once	CASSDRDRRTDTQYF
16	TRBJ2-1	TRBV7-8	NA	CASSLAVGGSYNEQFF
13	TRBJ2-3	TRBV24-1	few	CATSGLAGDTQYF
15	TRBJ2-7	TRBV7-6	NA	CASSLGTGPFSEQYF
11	TRBJ2-1	TRBV20-1	NA	CSARDHNEQFF
14	TRBJ2-7	TRBV3-1/TRBV3-2	NA	CASSQGGSYNEQYF
15	TRBJ1-3	TRBV6-5	once	CASSPGPGAGNTIYF
13	TRBJ2-7	TRBV14	NA	CASSQIGSTEQYF
12	TRBJ2-7	TRBV13	NA	CASSRRDYEQYF
14	TRBJ2-4	TRBV18	NA	CASSTGILDNIQYF
13	TRBJ2-3	TRBV12-3/TRBV12-4	NA	CASRRDGGDTQYF
14	TRBJ1-1	TRBV2	NA	CASSDTELNTEAFF
11	TRBJ2-7	TRBV3-1/TRBV3-2	NA	CASSQVPEQYF